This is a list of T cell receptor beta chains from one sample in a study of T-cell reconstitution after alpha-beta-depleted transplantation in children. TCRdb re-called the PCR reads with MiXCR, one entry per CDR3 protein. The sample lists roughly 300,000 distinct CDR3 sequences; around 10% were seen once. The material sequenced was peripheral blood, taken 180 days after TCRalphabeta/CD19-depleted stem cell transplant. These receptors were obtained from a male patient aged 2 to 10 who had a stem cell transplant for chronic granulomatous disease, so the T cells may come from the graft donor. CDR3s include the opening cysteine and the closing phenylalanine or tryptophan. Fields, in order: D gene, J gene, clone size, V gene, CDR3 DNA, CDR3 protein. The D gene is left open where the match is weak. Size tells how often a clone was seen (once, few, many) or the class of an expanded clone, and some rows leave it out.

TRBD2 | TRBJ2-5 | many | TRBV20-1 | TGCAGTGCTAGAGATCAGGGGCGGGGGGGCCAAGAGACCCAGTACTTC | CSARDQGRGGQETQYF
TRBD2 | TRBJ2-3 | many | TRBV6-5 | TGTGCCAGCAGTTACCGGACTAGCCCAGATACGCAGTATTTT | CASSYRTSPDTQYF
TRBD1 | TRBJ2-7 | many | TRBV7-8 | TGTGCCAGCAGCTTAACGGACAGGGCGGGCTACGAGCAGTACTTC | CASSLTDRAGYEQYF
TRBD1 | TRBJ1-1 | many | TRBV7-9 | TGTGCCAGCAGCCGTCCAGGGGGCGGGAGCACTGAAGCTTTCTTT | CASSRPGGGSTEAFF
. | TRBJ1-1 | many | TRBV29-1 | TGCAGCGTTGATCTGGGGACTAACACTGAAGCTTTCTTT | CSVDLGTNTEAFF
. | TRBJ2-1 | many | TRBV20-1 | TGCAGTGCTCCAGAGTGGTCTAACCTTCTGAACAATGAGCAGTTCTTC | CSAPEWSNLLNNEQFF
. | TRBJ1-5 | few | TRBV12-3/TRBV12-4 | TGTGCCAGCACCCTACGAGGGGACGGGCAGCCCCAGCATTTT | CASTLRGDGQPQHF
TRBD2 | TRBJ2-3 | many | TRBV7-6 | TGTGCCGGCAGCTTAGGGACTAGCGGCGGAGATACGCAGTATTTT | CAGSLGTSGGDTQYF
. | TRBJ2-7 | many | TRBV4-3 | TGCGCCAGCAGCCAAGATCGTTGGGCCTCCTACGAGCAGTACTTC | CASSQDRWASYEQYF
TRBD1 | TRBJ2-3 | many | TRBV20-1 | TGCAGTGCTGACAGGGCCCCCACAGATACGCAGTATTTT | CSADRAPTDTQYF
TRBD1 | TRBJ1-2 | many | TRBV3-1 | TGTGCCAGCAGCCAAGACAGGGGGCGTATCTATGGCTACACCTTC | CASSQDRGRIYGYTF
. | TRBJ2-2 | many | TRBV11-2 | TGTGCCAGCAGCTTAAACCCAGGGGGGACCGGGGAGCTGTTTTTT | CASSLNPGGTGELFF
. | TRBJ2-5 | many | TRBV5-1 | TGCGCCAGCAGCTTGGTCCAAGAGACCCAGTACTTC | CASSLVQETQYF
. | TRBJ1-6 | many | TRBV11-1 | TGTGCCAGCAGCTCATCTATTAATTCACCCCTCCACTTT | CASSSSINSPLHF
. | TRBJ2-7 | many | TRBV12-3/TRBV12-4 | TGTGCCAGCAGTTTAGGGTACGGGGGCTACGAGCAGTACTTC | CASSLGYGGYEQYF
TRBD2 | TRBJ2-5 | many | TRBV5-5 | TGTGCCAGCAGCTTATCCGGACTAGCGGGCCAAGAGACCCAGTACTTC | CASSLSGLAGQETQYF
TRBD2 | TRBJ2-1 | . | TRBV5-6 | TGTGTCAGCAGCTTTCGCTCTAGCGGAAGGGCCGGGAATGAGCAGTTCTTC | CVSSFRSSGRAGNEQFF
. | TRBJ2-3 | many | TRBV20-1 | TGCAGTGCTAGCGGGACTCCAGATACGCAGTATTTT | CSASGTPDTQYF
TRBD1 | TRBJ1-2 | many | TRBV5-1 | TGCGCCAGCAGCTTTGCCGGGACAGGGGATAACTATGGCTACACCTTC | CASSFAGTGDNYGYTF